The present TCR beta chain was sequenced within a study of graft-versus-host responses after intestinal transplantation. About the research overall: Multivisceral, liver-intestinal, or isolated intestinal transplants were performed in recipients. General study points: Recipient marrow showed GvH clones, some seen first in ileum or blood. Maximum circulating GvH clone levels tracked with early post-transplant HvG decreases.

CDR3 size: 15 residues. From germline, CDR1 is SEHNR and CDR2 FQNEAQ (reference sequence). V was cut by 5 bases and J by 2 bases, with 13 bases left in between. Of note for this clone: The antigen is unknown.

The data were produced by immunoSEQ multiplex PCR, yet TCRdb's version contains in-frame clones alone and is incomplete. The table lists 120,000 or so clones, 93% of them singletons. This sequence originates from a human donor who received an intestinal transplant. V and J are TRBV7-9 and TRBJ2-1; perhaps TRBD2 as D (6 bases). Sample: unstimulated CD8+ T cells sorted from spleen or lymph node cells, taken before intestinal transplant. The CDR3 coding sequence is TGTGCCAGCAGCCCCACTAGCAAGCCCTACAATGAGCAGTTCTTC. Encoded protein: CASSPTSKPYNEQFF.